This record covers a single T cell receptor (beta chain). What it recognizes is unknown. Trimming at V came to 4 bases and at J to 0 bases, leaving 18 bases not matched to a gene. CDR1 and CDR2 (germline): SGHDT, YYEEEE. The CDR3 loop spans 19 amino acids. This sample was taken from a study of shared clonotypes between healthy human individuals. The repertoire was sequenced with immunoSEQ multiplex PCR; TCRdb's copy has only in-frame clones and lacks some. The sample has 1.5 million to 2.5 million clones, about 95% seen once; the top ten hold under 1.5%. The naive CD8 population came from CD45RO-negative cells selected for CCR7, without terminally differentiated effector memory CD45RA+ cells. Study findings and constraints: What limited the represented genetic and exposure-history diversity was the small number of donors. Rarefaction showed that sequencing of sorted subsets was incomplete (despite large depth).

The TCR was taken from a man aged 18 to 35 in good health. Input material: naive CD8+ T cells sorted from blood. The V gene is TRBV5-6, the J gene TRBJ1-1; TRBD1 matches at 7 bases. The CDR3 DNA follows: TGTGCCAGCAGCCTTGGAACTCAGACGACAGGGCCCATGAACACTGAAGCTTTCTTT. This encodes CASSLGTQTTGPMNTEAFF.